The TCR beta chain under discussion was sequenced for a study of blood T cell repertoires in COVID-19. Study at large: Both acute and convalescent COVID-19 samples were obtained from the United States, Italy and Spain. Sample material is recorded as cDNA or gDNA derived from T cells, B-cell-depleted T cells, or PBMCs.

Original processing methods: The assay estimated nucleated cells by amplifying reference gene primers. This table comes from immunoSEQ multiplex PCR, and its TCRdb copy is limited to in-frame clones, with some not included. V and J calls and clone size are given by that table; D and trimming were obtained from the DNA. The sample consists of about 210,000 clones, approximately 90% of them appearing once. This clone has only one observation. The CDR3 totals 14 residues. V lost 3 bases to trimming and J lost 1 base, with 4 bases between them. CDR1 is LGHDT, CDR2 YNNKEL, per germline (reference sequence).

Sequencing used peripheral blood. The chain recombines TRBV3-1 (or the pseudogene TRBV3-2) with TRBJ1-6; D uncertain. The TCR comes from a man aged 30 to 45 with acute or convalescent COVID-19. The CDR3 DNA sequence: TGTGCCAGCAGCCATCGGTCCTATAATTCACCCCTCCACTTT. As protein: CASSHRSYNSPLHF.